The 19 T cell receptor beta chains reported below all come from one sample, sequenced in a study of radiation and T cells in renal cell carcinoma (TCRdb year 2020). Libraries were constructed by the immunoSEQ multiplex PCR assay. Not all clones reach the TCRdb copy of this immuneACCESS table, which keeps in-frame sequences only. Checked studies attribute under half of the gap to unresolved V genes and leave the rest unexplained. This sample has just under 80,000 clones in its table, and 80% to 90% of those were observed once. The ten biggest clones cover approximately 24% of the sample. Interpreted using the paper, the time point label stands for: blood 2 weeks post-SBRT. The meaning of the sample's treatment or condition label: 15 Gy SBRT to primary tumor, nephrectomy 4 weeks later. Material: blood, obtained from a patient whose treatment included radiotherapy and nephrectomy. These TCRs come from a woman aged 45-65 years with renal cell carcinoma.

The gene calls are TRBV5-6 and TRBJ2-6; 7 nucleotides match TRBD1. The junction had 7 bases not matched to a gene; V was cut back by 9 bases and J by 1 base. Germline V gene sequence: CDR1 SGHDT, CDR2 YYEEEE. This CDR3 comprises 15 residues. DNA of the CDR3: TGTGCCACCTCGACAGGGTTATCTGGGGCCAACGTCCTGACTTTC. The encoded protein is CATSTGLSGANVLTF.

V gene TRBV7-2 combines with J gene TRBJ2-2; possibly TRBD1 for D (5 bases). V was shortened by 7 bases and J by 4 bases, with 16 bases between the two germline ends. The CDR3 has 15 amino acids. Per germline, CDR1 SGHTA and CDR2 FQGNSA. CDR3 sequence: CASTVGRVSTGELFF. CDR3 in DNA: TGTGCCAGCACGGTGGGCAGGGTCAGCACCGGGGAGCTGTTTTTT.

The rearrangement joins TRBV19 to TRBJ1-1; D is possibly TRBD1 (6 bases). With 6 bases removed from V and 5 bases from J, the gap between germline ends came to 13 bases. This CDR3 spans 13 amino acids. CDR1 is LNHDA, CDR2 SQIVND, per germline (reference sequence). CDR3 coding DNA: TGTGCCAGTAGGCTTGGGGGCTCGACTGAAGCTTTCTTT. The encoded protein is CASRLGGSTEAFF. The complete variable domain, with remaining parts taken from reference TRBV19 and TRBJ1-1, reads DGGITQSPKYLFRKEGQNVTLSCEQNLNHDAMYWYRQDPGQGLRLIYYSQIVNDFQKGDIAEGYSVSREKKESFPLTVTSAQKNPTAFYLCASRLGGSTEAFFGQGTRLTVV.

The genes are TRBV5-5 and TRBJ2-7; D might be TRBD2 (5 bases). The germline CDR1 and CDR2 sequences are SGHKS and YYEKEE (reference sequence). V lost 2 bases, J lost 2 bases, and 8 bases lay in between. The CDR3 length is 13 residues. The CDR3 here is CASSFPGTYEQYF. The CDR3 DNA follows: TGTGCCAGCAGCTTCCCGGGAACCTACGAGCAGTACTTC.

This clone was picked up a small number of times. This chain links TRBV9 with TRBJ1-1; a possible D gene is TRBD1 (5 bases). V was cut by 0 bases and J by 0 bases, with 12 bases left in between. This CDR3 comprises 16 residues. Germline V CDR1 and CDR2: SGDLS, YYNGEE. CDR3 residues: CASSVDAGYLNTEAFF. CDR3 coding DNA: TGTGCCAGCAGCGTAGATGCAGGGTATCTGAACACTGAAGCTTTCTTT.

The J gene is TRBJ2-1, the V gene TRBV20-1; D is undetermined. The CDR3 length is 11 residues. V lost 3 bases and J 7 bases, leaving 7 bases between the germline ends. Per the germline V gene, CDR1 is DFQATT and CDR2 is SNEGSKA (reference sequence). The CDR3 region is CSASVRNEQFF. The CDR3 DNA reads as TGCAGTGCTAGCGTCAGGAATGAGCAGTTCTTC.

The chain carries TRBV7-9 and TRBJ2-7; D is undetermined. Germline CDR1 SEHNR, CDR2 FQNEAQ (reference sequence). The CDR3 length is 12 residues. The V end was cut by 2 bases, the J end by 4 bases, with 6 bases between. CDR3 sequence: CASSLKGYEQYF. For the CDR3, the DNA is TGTGCCAGCAGCTTAAAGGGTTACGAGCAGTACTTC.

The chain combines TRBV7-2 with TRBJ2-7, with 9 nucleotides matching TRBD2. CDR3 length: 15 amino acids. Unmatched junction bases numbered 6, after V lost 5 bases and J lost 1 base. Germline CDR1 is SGHTA and CDR2 is FQGNSA. The CDR3: CASSQLAGLSYEQYF. The CDR3 region has the DNA TGTGCCAGCAGCCAGCTAGCGGGGTTGTCCTACGAGCAGTACTTC.

The rearrangement joins TRBV11-2 to TRBJ2-3; D unresolved. Germline V gene sequence: CDR1 SGHAT, CDR2 FQNNGV. The CDR3 extends over 12 amino acids. V was cut by 5 bases and J by 8 bases, with 11 bases left in between. CDR3 DNA: TGTGCCAGCAGCCTCGGATCGGTTACGCAGTATTTT. Residues: CASSLGSVTQYF.

This clone was found a few times. This chain joins TRBV7-2 and TRBJ1-1; D uncertain. The CDR3 length is 14 residues. V lost 2 bases, J lost 5 bases, and 12 bases lay in between. Germline CDR1 is SGHTA and CDR2 is FQGNSA. In DNA, the CDR3 is TGTGCCAGCAGCTTAAGCAGGACGAGTACTGAAGCTTTCTTT. It yields the protein CASSLSRTSTEAFF.

This chain joins TRBV2 and TRBJ1-2, with 7 positions matching TRBD1. This CDR3 region has 14 residues. Germline-derived CDR1 and CDR2 are SNHLY and FYNNEI. V was clipped by 4 bases and J by 2 bases; unmatched bases: 4. CDR3 DNA sequence: TGTGCCAGCAGTGCGCTGGACAGGAACTATGGCTACACCTTC. Protein sequence: CASSALDRNYGYTF.

The chain is built from TRBV4-1 and TRBJ2-1; D possibly corresponds to TRBD2 (5 bases). The CDR3 has 12 amino acids. Trimming took 1 base from V and 12 from J, leaving 10 bases between them. Germline V lookup: CDR1 MGHRA, CDR2 YSYEKL. The CDR3 spells CASSQGVGAQFF. CDR3 nucleotide sequence: TGCGCCAGCAGCCAAGGGGTGGGAGCGCAGTTCTTC.

The J gene is TRBJ2-7, the V gene TRBV28; TRBD2 matches 8 bases. After removal of 8 bases from V and 3 bases from J, the junction contained 9 bases not matched to a gene. The CDR3 loop spans 14 amino acids. Germline assignment: CDR1 MDHEN and CDR2 SYDVKM. Written as DNA, the CDR3 is TGTGCCAGCTCCTTAACCGGGAGGGTCTACGAGCAGTACTTC. Encoded protein: CASSLTGRVYEQYF.

The J gene is TRBJ1-4, the V gene TRBV5-4, with a tentative D call TRBD1 (5 bases). CDR3 length: 16 amino acids. V lost 7 bases to trimming and J lost 5 bases, with 21 bases between them. The germline gives CDR1 SGHNT, CDR2 YYREEE (reference sequence). The CDR3 region has the DNA TGTGCCAGCGGCGCGGGGGACGGGACGGTGAATGAAAAACTGTTTTTT. As protein: CASGAGDGTVNEKLFF.

This clone was counted a few times. This chain joins TRBV15 and TRBJ1-4; D uncertain. CDR3 size: 14 residues. The V end lost 0 bases, the J end lost 7 bases, and 9 bases lay between the germline ends. Germline V gene data show CDR1 as LNHNV and CDR2 as YYDKDF (reference sequence). As DNA, the CDR3 is TGTGCCACCAGCAGAGATCGAGGGAGTGAAAAACTGTTTTTT. It encodes CATSRDRGSEKLFF. Complete variable domain (other parts from reference TRBV15 and TRBJ1-4): DAMVIQNPRYQVTQFGKPVTLSCSQTLNHNVMYWYQQKSSQAPKLLFHYYDKDFNNEADTPDNFQSRRPNTSFCFLDIRSPGLGDTAMYLCATSRDRGSEKLFFGSGTQLSVL.

V gene TRBV6-1 combines with J gene TRBJ2-7; D is unresolved. V gave up 3 bases and J gave up 5 bases, with 8 bases separating them. This CDR3 is built from 12 residues. Germline CDR1 MNHNS, CDR2 SASEGT. The CDR3 sequence is CASSDSTHEQYF. In DNA, the CDR3 is TGTGCCAGCAGTGATAGCACCCACGAGCAGTACTTC.

The V gene is TRBV5-6, the J gene TRBJ2-5; D possibly corresponds to TRBD2 (6 bases). The end of the DNA fits TRBJ2-7 better, so the J call may be wrong. The germline CDR1 and CDR2 sequences are SGHDT and YYEEEE. This CDR3 is 16 amino acids long. For the CDR3, the DNA is TGTGCCAGCAGCTTGCGTGTGTCAGGAGGGTACTACGAGCAGTACTTC. Its protein is CASSLRVSGGYYEQYF.

This clone came up once. The CDR3 is CASSSKGTANYGYTF. CDR3 nucleotide sequence: TGTGCCAGCAGTTCTAAGGGAACCGCTAACTATGGCTACACCTTC. The chain recombines TRBV28 with TRBJ1-2, with D unresolved. V shed 4 bases and J shed 0 bases, with 12 bases lying between them. Germline CDR1 and CDR2: MDHEN and SYDVKM. The CDR3 consists of 15 residues.

This clone has a single count. The genes are TRBV30 and TRBJ2-7; no clear D. V was clipped by 5 bases and J by 2 bases, with 4 bases between them. There are 10 residues in the CDR3. The V gene's germline CDR1 is GTSNPN and CDR2 SVGIG (reference sequence). The CDR3: CAWGAYEQYF. The CDR3, as DNA: TGTGCCTGGGGGGCCTACGAGCAGTACTTC.